This T cell receptor beta chain is from a study of blood T cell repertoires in COVID-19 (dated by TCRdb to about 2020). With regard to the full study: The collaborator samples originated in the United States, Italy and Spain and spanned the acute and convalescent phases of COVID-19. Samples came from the ongoing ImmuneRACE study (first 160 participants) plus 1,254 subjects from 6 global collaborators. The material from the prospective study consisted of cDNA or gDNA derived from T cells, B-cell-depleted T cells, or PBMCs. The repertoires were made available in a free public database intended to serve as a resource for research on the immune response to SARS-CoV-2. Where HLA class I and class II types were available, the types were taken from metadata supplied by the sample provider, not from assay-based typing. The dataset comprised deeply sampled blood TCRbeta repertoires from subjects exposed to, actively infected with, or recovered from COVID-19. Sample metadata almost always included a de-identified subject ID, COVID-19 status, age in years and sex.

General study outcomes and caveats: The quantity of clinical and demographic metadata differed by source and by participant and was supplied without curation.

Participants in the prospective study were aged about 18 to 95 years, lived in 20 to 30 United States geographic areas, and enrolled through a virtual design. To assign participants to cohorts, the prospective study relied on clinical history that participants themselves reported in a screening survey and a study questionnaire. Recovered participants in ImmuneRACE Cohort 3 were defined by two consecutive negative NP/OP PCR tests, clearance by a healthcare professional, or resolution of symptoms. In the prospective study, mobile phlebotomists collected whole blood, serum and a nasopharyngeal or oropharyngeal swab from each participant. Prospective study participants could optionally give additional blood draws and questionnaires over an approximately 2-month period. Before DNA extraction, prospective study blood samples were shipped either frozen or at room temperature. With respect to this clone: The antigen it recognizes is unknown. Nothing much larger sits one base from this clone, and base qualities are not available.

TCRbeta CDR3 regions were amplified from genomic DNA using the immunoSEQ Assay, a bias-controlled multiplex PCR. On the study's bioinformatics: Within the assay, amplification of reference gene primers was used to estimate how many nucleated cells each sample contained. To quantify the absolute abundance of each unique TCRbeta CDR3 rearrangement, sequence reads were collapsed and filtered. Productive Simpson clonality was computed per sample as the square root of Simpson's diversity index over productive rearrangements. Entries here come from immuneACCESS through TCRdb and include only in-frame sequences with V and J called. Some clones fail to appear in such tables; in the studies checked, an unresolved V gene covers under half of the shortfall, and the cause of the remainder is unknown. V, J and clone size derive from that table, while D and trimming were established from the DNA sequence. This sample holds approximately 210,000 clones; 82% were observed only once. About 3.2% of the sample belongs to the ten largest clones.

Trimming costs V 5 bases and J 0 bases, and their ends lie 14 bases apart. The CDR3 contains 16 residues, cysteine and phenylalanine counted. CDR3 DNA is the only sequence kept; it has 48 bases, read in frame from the first base. In the germline V gene (reference sequence), CDR1 corresponds to SGHAT and CDR2 to FQDESV. This receptor was obtained from a woman aged 55-70 years who had recovered from COVID-19. The V and J segments used are TRBV11-1 and TRBJ2-4; a tentative D match to TRBD1 spans 5 bases. Material: PBMCs or T cells enriched from blood (not recorded which). The CDR3 protein is CASSLDSTLAKNIQYF. At the DNA level, the sequence is TGTGCCAGCAGCCTAGACAGTACCCTAGCCAAAAACATTCAGTACTTC.